This record covers a single T cell receptor (beta chain). Unique molecular identifiers were used in preparing the TCRbeta library. TCRdb reprocessed the PCR reads via MiXCR and lists one record per CDR3 protein. Of 380,000 or so distinct CDR3 sequences listed, less than 15% are singletons. This record comes from a study of T-cell reconstitution after alpha-beta-depleted transplantation in children. CDR3 length: 13 residues. V was trimmed by 5 bases and J by 7 bases, leaving 12 bases between them. The V gene's germline CDR1 is LNHDA and CDR2 SQIVND (reference sequence). The gene calls are TRBV19 and TRBJ1-5; D uncertain. This clonotype was obtained from a human donor who donated a stem cell graft to a child with Fanconi anemia. The sample here was PBMCs, taken from the stem cell graft. The CDR3 DNA sequence: TGTGCCAGTAGTCAGCAGGCTGGCCAGCCCCAGCATTTT. Residues: CASSQQAGQPQHF.